The sequence of this TCR beta chain was determined in a study of T cells after yellow fever vaccination. TCRdb processed the 5' RACE reads anew with MiXCR; each CDR3 protein has one entry. The repertoire consists of approximately 330,000 distinct CDR3 sequences, with roughly 4.3% occurring once and the leading ten covering around 24%. This clonotype was counted only a few times. This CDR3 has 14 amino acids. CDR1 LGHNA and CDR2 YSLEER come from the germline V gene. Between the trimmed V and J ends, which lost 1 base and 2 bases, there was a span of 8 bases. The sequencing used PBMCs, collected 5 days after the yellow fever booster vaccination. The receptor was derived from a man younger than 35 who received the YFV17D yellow fever vaccine. V and J are TRBV4-3 and TRBJ2-5; D ambiguous. The CDR3 region is CASSQVPSQETQYF. In DNA, the CDR3 is TGCGCCAGCAGCCAAGTACCCTCGCAAGAGACCCAGTACTTC.